The text below deals with one T cell receptor (beta chain). As originally analysed: Quantification of nucleated cells was approximated via reference gene primer amplification. Produced via immunoSEQ multiplex PCR; TCRdb's table is partial and in-frame only. Clone size and V and J calls were adopted from that table, with D and trimming inferred from the DNA. The sample has 75,000 to 95,000 clones, less than 85% seen once. This entry is derived from a study of blood T cell repertoires in COVID-19. Turning to the study itself: Spain, Italy and the United States supplied samples that represented acute and convalescent COVID-19. The analysed material was cDNA or gDNA that came from T cells, B-cell-depleted T cells, or PBMCs.

One Seattle source followed patients from active infection through their disease course. V gave up 6 bases and J gave up 1 base; unmatched junction bases: 8. Germline values: CDR1 KGHSH, CDR2 LQKENI. This CDR3 is built from 15 residues. The V call is TRBV18, the J call TRBJ1-1; 7 bases line up with TRBD1. This sequence originates from a man between 65 and 80 years old with COVID-19, enrolled during active disease. The specimen was peripheral blood. CDR3 nucleotides: TGTGCCAGCTCCAAACTGACAGGGACGAACACTGAAGCTTTCTTT. Protein sequence: CASSKLTGTNTEAFF. Drawing the rest from reference TRBV18 and TRBJ1-1, the complete variable domain is NAGVMQNPRHLVRRRGQEARLRCSPMKGHSHVYWYRQLPEEGLKFMVYLQKENIIDESGMPKERFSAEFPKEGPSILRIQQVVRGDSAAYFCASSKLTGTNTEAFFGQGTRLTVV.